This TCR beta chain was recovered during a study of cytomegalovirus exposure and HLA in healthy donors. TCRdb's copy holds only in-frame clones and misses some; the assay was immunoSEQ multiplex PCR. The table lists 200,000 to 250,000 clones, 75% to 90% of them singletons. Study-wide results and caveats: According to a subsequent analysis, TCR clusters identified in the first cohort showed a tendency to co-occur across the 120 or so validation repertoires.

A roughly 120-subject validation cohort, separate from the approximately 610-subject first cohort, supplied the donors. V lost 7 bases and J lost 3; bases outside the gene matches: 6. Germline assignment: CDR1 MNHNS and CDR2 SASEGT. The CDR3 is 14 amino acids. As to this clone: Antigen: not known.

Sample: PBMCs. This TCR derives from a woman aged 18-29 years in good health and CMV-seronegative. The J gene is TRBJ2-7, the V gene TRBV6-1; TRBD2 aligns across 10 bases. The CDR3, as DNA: TGTGCCAGCAATACCGGGACTAGCGTCTACGAGCAGTACTTC. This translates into CASNTGTSVYEQYF.